The entry below gives a single T cell receptor (beta chain) sequence along with its context. What it binds is unknown. Combining iRepertoire HTBI primers with Arm-PCR of CDR3 regions, the authors built TCR beta libraries. TCRdb re-analysed the multiplex PCR reads in MiXCR, keeping a single row per CDR3 protein. This sample has 350,000 to 500,000 distinct CDR3 sequences, with 12% to 15% found just once. The data are from a study of regulatory T cells in long-lasting Graves disease. Across the study: Graves' patients who were just diagnosed had used antithyroid drugs for under 3 months. Points from the study as a whole: In persistent patients, shared public clonotypes (roughly 2,700) outnumbered those in new patients (roughly 1,000). There were preferences for TRBV28, TRBJ1-2 and TRBJ2-5 in persistent disease.

This CDR3 contains 13 residues. Germline V CDR1 and CDR2: ENHRY, SYGVKD. The V gene end was trimmed by 10 bases and the J gene end by 5 bases; junction bases not matched to a gene: 7. Time point of the sample: newly diagnosed GD, antithyroid drugs for less than 3 months. Making the TCR library involved RNA that had been extracted from PBMCs. Each of the patients was recruited from an endocrinology department situated in Xi'an, China. The data also belong to a second study, concerning T cells in Graves' hyperthyroidism and ophthalmopathy.

The sequenced sample was peripheral blood mononuclear cells (PBMCs), obtained at new diagnosis, from a patient treated with antithyroid drugs. The J gene is TRBJ2-5, the V gene TRBV10-3, with 10 positions matching TRBD2. The TCR sequence derives from a woman between 45 and 65 years old with Graves disease. CDR3 loop: CATSGGGFETQYF. Written as DNA, the CDR3 is TGTGCCACCAGCGGGGGGGGCTTCGAGACCCAGTACTTC.